The next 5 T cell receptor beta chains were all read from a single sample in a study of blood T cell repertoires in COVID-19. Profiling relied on immunoSEQ multiplex PCR, and the TCRdb table lists in-frame clones only, not all of them. The data show 300,000 to 450,000 clones, with roughly nine tenths seen just once and about 0.93% held by the top ten. The sample consisted of PBMCs or T cells enriched from blood (not recorded which). These receptors were obtained from a young woman who had recovered from COVID-19.

The rearrangement uses TRBV19 and TRBJ1-2; TRBD1 agrees at 7 bases. Germline CDR1 and CDR2: LNHDA and SQIVND (reference sequence). The CDR3 sequence is 15 residues long. V lost 5 bases, J lost 0 bases, and 6 bases stayed unmatched. The CDR3 DNA reads TGTGCCAGTAGTGACCACAGGGGCGCTAACTATGGCTACACCTTC. Translated: CASSDHRGANYGYTF.

This clone was seen once. The rearrangement links TRBV2 to TRBJ1-5; 8 positions agree with TRBD1. Per germline, CDR1 SNHLY and CDR2 FYNNEI. The trim removed 6 bases at V and 5 bases at J, leaving 9 bases unmatched. The CDR3 has 15 amino acids. In nucleotides, the CDR3 is TGTGCCAGCAGCCCCGGACAGGGTGGGTATCAGCCCCAGCATTTT. This encodes CASSPGQGGYQPQHF.

This clone showed up just once. This chain joins TRBV7-2 and TRBJ1-2; 7 nucleotides match TRBD1. The germline gives CDR1 SGHTA, CDR2 FQGNSA. The J segment lost 6 bases and the V segment lost 2 bases, leaving 3 bases of the junction unmatched. The length of the CDR3 is 13 residues. CDR3 region: CASSLLTGNGYTF. The CDR3 bases are TGTGCCAGCAGCTTATTGACAGGGAATGGCTACACCTTC.

The J gene is TRBJ2-7, the V gene TRBV9; TRBD1 matches at 7 bases. The CDR3 length is 15 residues. The junction had 7 bases not matched to a gene; V was cut back by 0 bases and J by 4 bases. Germline V gene sequence: CDR1 SGDLS, CDR2 YYNGEE. The CDR3 DNA sequence: TGTGCCAGCAGCGTAGGCCTCGGGACAGCTTACGAGCAGTACTTC. It translates to CASSVGLGTAYEQYF.

This clone occurred once. The chain couples TRBV6-4 to TRBJ1-2; a weak D match, TRBD1 (6 bases). V lost 4 bases and J 2 bases, leaving 8 bases between the germline ends. Germline assignment: CDR1 MRHNA and CDR2 SNTAGT. The CDR3 sequence is 13 residues long. The CDR3 spells CASSADRNYGYTF. DNA of the CDR3: TGTGCCAGCAGTGCCGACAGGAACTATGGCTACACCTTC.